The rows below give T cell receptor beta chains drawn from one sample of a study of T cells and Merkel cell carcinoma outcomes. Generated by immunoSEQ multiplex PCR, the TCRdb table keeps only in-frame clones and is missing some. The sample has roughly 14,000 clones; 85% to 90% are singletons. Sequencing was carried out using tumor tissue from Merkel cell carcinoma. These receptors came from a human donor with Merkel cell carcinoma. CDR3s include the opening cysteine and the closing phenylalanine or tryptophan. The order of the fields is clone size, D gene, V gene, J gene, CDR3 DNA, CDR3 protein. D genes are given only for firm matches. Expanded clones are given a class, and other clones once, few, many or no size at all.

size: few
D: NA
V: TRBV11-3
J: TRBJ2-7
DNA: TGTGCCAGCAGCCGAGGTGGACAGACGCAGCAGTACTTC
CDR3: CASSRGGQTQQYF

size: NA
D: NA
V: TRBV13
J: TRBJ2-3
DNA: TGTGCCAGCAGCCTCGGGACTAGCACAGATACGCAGTATTTT
CDR3: CASSLGTSTDTQYF

size: NA
D: NA
V: TRBV27
J: TRBJ2-5
DNA: NA
CDR3: CASSLYFGETQYF

size: NA
D: NA
V: TRBV11-2
J: TRBJ1-2
DNA: TGTGCCAGCAGCGTAACAAGCGGGACCCTTTATGGCTACACCTTC
CDR3: CASSVTSGTLYGYTF

size: NA
D: NA
V: TRBV27
J: TRBJ1-5
DNA: TGTGCCAGCAGTCCCCTTAATCAGCCCCAGCATTTT
CDR3: CASSPLNQPQHF

size: once
D: NA
V: TRBV20-1
J: TRBJ2-5
DNA: TGCAGTGCTATACTACAAGAGACCCAGTACTTC
CDR3: CSAILQETQYF

size: NA
D: NA
V: TRBV6-4
J: TRBJ1-1
DNA: TGTGTCAGCAGCCGGGAGTTGAACACTGAAGCTTTCTTT
CDR3: CVSSRELNTEAFF

size: once
D: NA
V: TRBV30
J: TRBJ1-1
DNA: TGTGCCTGGAGTGTACGAGGGCTTAACACTGAAGCTTTCTTT
CDR3: CAWSVRGLNTEAFF

size: NA
D: NA
V: TRBV5-4
J: TRBJ2-2
DNA: TGTGCCAGCAGCTTGGAGGCGAACACCGGGGAGCTGTTTTTT
CDR3: CASSLEANTGELFF

size: NA
D: NA
V: TRBV5-8
J: TRBJ2-3
DNA: TGTGCCAGCAGCTTCAGTGGGAATACGCAGTATTTT
CDR3: CASSFSGNTQYF

size: large
D: TRBD1
V: TRBV19
J: TRBJ2-2
DNA: TGTGCCAGTTTGCGAGGGACAGGGAACACCGGGGAGCTGTTTTTT
CDR3: CASLRGTGNTGELFF

size: NA
D: TRBD1
V: TRBV14
J: TRBJ1-5
DNA: TGTGCCAGCAGCCAAGGGGACAGGGGAAGCAATCAGCCCCAGCATTTT
CDR3: CASSQGDRGSNQPQHF

size: once
D: TRBD1
V: TRBV6-1
J: TRBJ1-1
DNA: TGTGCCAGCACCCTCGACAGGGGAGGGACTGAAGCTTTCTTT
CDR3: CASTLDRGGTEAFF

size: NA
D: TRBD2
V: TRBV7-2
J: TRBJ2-5
DNA: TGTGCCAGCAGCTTCCCACGGGACTTCACTAGCGAGTACCAAGAGACCCAGTACTTC
CDR3: CASSFPRDFTSEYQETQYF

size: once
D: NA
V: TRBV9
J: TRBJ2-1
DNA: TGTGCCAGCAGCCTCCTGAGCCTAGACCGAGACAATGAGCAGTTCTTC
CDR3: CASSLLSLDRDNEQFF

size: NA
D: TRBD1
V: TRBV2
J: TRBJ1-4
DNA: TGTGCCAGCAGGACGACAGGGGTTGGAGAAAAACTGTTTTTT
CDR3: CASRTTGVGEKLFF

size: NA
D: NA
V: TRBV6-5
J: TRBJ1-2
DNA: TGTGCCTCTTCGTGGGGTGTCGCATATGGCTACACCTTC
CDR3: CASSWGVAYGYTF

size: NA
D: TRBD1
V: TRBV6-5
J: TRBJ2-5
DNA: TGTGCCAGCAGCTGGACAGGACCTCAAGAGACCCAGTACTTC
CDR3: CASSWTGPQETQYF

size: NA
D: TRBD1
V: TRBV5-5
J: TRBJ1-2
DNA: TGTGCCAGCAGCTTGGGTACAGGGGGAGTCGGCTACACCTTC
CDR3: CASSLGTGGVGYTF

size: NA
D: NA
V: TRBV30
J: TRBJ1-3
DNA: TGTGCCTGGAGTGTACCCGATGGCACCATATATTTT
CDR3: CAWSVPDGTIYF

size: NA
D: TRBD1
V: TRBV29-1
J: TRBJ1-2
DNA: TGCAGCGTTGTGGGGACAGGGGGCAGCGATGGCTACACCTTC
CDR3: CSVVGTGGSDGYTF

size: NA
D: TRBD1
V: TRBV27
J: TRBJ2-2
DNA: TGTGCCAGCAGCTCACCGGGACAGACGAACACCGGGGAGCTGTTTTTT
CDR3: CASSSPGQTNTGELFF

size: NA
D: NA
V: TRBV29-1
J: TRBJ1-1
DNA: TGCAGCGTTGAAGAGGGATCCCATGAAGCTTTCTTT
CDR3: CSVEEGSHEAFF

size: NA
D: NA
V: TRBV6-1
J: TRBJ2-7
DNA: TGTGCCAGCCTCCCGGACTCAATGGGTTACGAGCAGTACTTC
CDR3: CASLPDSMGYEQYF

size: NA
D: NA
V: TRBV5-6
J: TRBJ2-3
DNA: TGTGCCAGCAGCCCCGGACACCACAGGGGCACAGATACGCAGTATTTT
CDR3: CASSPGHHRGTDTQYF

size: NA
D: NA
V: TRBV13
J: TRBJ1-1
DNA: TGTGCCAGCAGCTTAGGCTTGGGAGGGGGCACTGAAGCTTTCTTT
CDR3: CASSLGLGGGTEAFF

size: NA
D: NA
V: TRBV11-2
J: TRBJ2-7
DNA: TGTGCCAGCAGCTTAGTTTCCCCCTACGAGCAGTACTTC
CDR3: CASSLVSPYEQYF

size: NA
D: NA
V: TRBV7-6
J: TRBJ1-5
DNA: TGTGCCAGCAGCTTGGGACTAAATCAGCCCCAGCATTTT
CDR3: CASSLGLNQPQHF

size: NA
D: NA
V: TRBV4-2
J: TRBJ2-2
DNA: TGTGCCAGCAGCCAACATGCTAGGACCGGGGAGCTGTTTTTT
CDR3: CASSQHARTGELFF

size: NA
D: NA
V: TRBV5-1
J: TRBJ2-7
DNA: TGCGCCAGCAGCCCTCGCTCTGGGCCCTACGAGCAGTACTTC
CDR3: CASSPRSGPYEQYF

size: NA
D: NA
V: TRBV5-8
J: TRBJ2-1
DNA: TGTGCCAGCAGCTTGGGACTTACTAACTCCTACAATGAGCAGTTCTTC
CDR3: CASSLGLTNSYNEQFF

size: NA
D: NA
V: TRBV27
J: TRBJ1-1
DNA: TGTGCCAGCAGTTTATATCCGTTCGGGGCGGAGGGGACTGAAGCTTTCTTT
CDR3: CASSLYPFGAEGTEAFF

size: NA
D: NA
V: TRBV7-8
J: TRBJ1-5
DNA: TGTGCCAGCAGCTTAGGGCCCGGGGGCGCGCATAGCAATCAGCCCCAGCATTTT
CDR3: CASSLGPGGAHSNQPQHF

size: NA
D: TRBD1
V: TRBV9
J: TRBJ1-1
DNA: TGTGCCAGCAGCGTTTACTGGACAGGGGCCACTGAAGCTTTCTTT
CDR3: CASSVYWTGATEAFF

size: once
D: NA
V: TRBV5-1
J: TRBJ1-1
DNA: TGCGCCAGCAGCTTGGCCCCCCCAGGGAACACTGAAGCTTTCTTT
CDR3: CASSLAPPGNTEAFF

size: few
D: NA
V: TRBV27
J: TRBJ2-3
DNA: TGTGCCAGCAGTAGCTCCTCAGATACGCAGTATTTT
CDR3: CASSSSSDTQYF

size: NA
D: TRBD1
V: TRBV6-4
J: TRBJ1-1
DNA: TGTGCCAGCAGCCAAGGGGGCATGAACACTGAAGCTTTCTTT
CDR3: CASSQGGMNTEAFF

size: few
D: NA
V: TRBV5-1
J: TRBJ1-1
DNA: TGCGCCAGCAGCTCTCCTGGTCCAGTCACTGAAGCTTTCTTT
CDR3: CASSSPGPVTEAFF

size: NA
D: NA
V: TRBV12-1
J: TRBJ1-5
DNA: TGTGCCAGCAGCTTTAACGCAGCACCGAAAAATCAGCCCCAGCATTTT
CDR3: CASSFNAAPKNQPQHF

size: NA
D: NA
V: TRBV27
J: TRBJ2-1
DNA: TGTGCCAGCAATTTAATTTTAGGCAATGAGCAGTTCTTC
CDR3: CASNLILGNEQFF

size: NA
D: NA
V: TRBV11-2
J: TRBJ2-5
DNA: TGTGCCAGCAGCTTAGAGTTAGTGGCTAGAGAGACCCAGTACTTC
CDR3: CASSLELVARETQYF

size: once
D: NA
V: TRBV5-1
J: TRBJ1-2
DNA: TGCGCCAGCAGCTTGGGGACATCCTCCTATGGCTACACCTTC
CDR3: CASSLGTSSYGYTF

size: NA
D: TRBD2
V: TRBV9
J: TRBJ2-5
DNA: TGTGCCAGCAGCGTAGCGGGGGGATTACAAGAGACCCAGTACTTC
CDR3: CASSVAGGLQETQYF

size: NA
D: NA
V: TRBV28
J: TRBJ1-5
DNA: TGTGCCAGCAGTTTCGTCGGGGCTCAGCCCCAGCATTTT
CDR3: CASSFVGAQPQHF

size: NA
D: NA
V: TRBV7-9
J: TRBJ1-2
DNA: TGTGCCAGCAGCTTAAATGAAGTTAACTATGGCTACACCTTC
CDR3: CASSLNEVNYGYTF

size: NA
D: NA
V: TRBV2
J: TRBJ1-5
DNA: TGTGCCAGCAGTAGACCCGGGGGGGGCGGCCAGCCCCAGCATTTT
CDR3: CASSRPGGGGQPQHF

size: NA
D: TRBD2
V: TRBV28
J: TRBJ2-1
DNA: TGTGCCAGCAGTTTAAGTATAGGGCGGGGGGAAGATGTCCCCTACAATGAGCAGTTCTTC
CDR3: CASSLSIGRGEDVPYNEQFF

size: NA
D: NA
V: TRBV11-2
J: TRBJ1-3
DNA: TGTGCCCCCCCTCGGCGGTTAATTGGAAACACCATATATTTT
CDR3: CAPPRRLIGNTIYF

size: NA
D: NA
V: TRBV5-1
J: TRBJ2-7
DNA: TGCGCCAGCAGCCGCAGTGAAGGGGCCGTTTCCTACGAGCAGTACTTC
CDR3: CASSRSEGAVSYEQYF

size: NA
D: NA
V: TRBV7-9
J: TRBJ1-1
DNA: TGTGCCACGGATACAGGAGTCCACACTGAAGCTTTCTTT
CDR3: CATDTGVHTEAFF

size: few
D: TRBD1
V: TRBV9
J: TRBJ1-2
DNA: TGTGCCAGCAGCGTAGGGCGGGACAGTTATGGCTACACCTTC
CDR3: CASSVGRDSYGYTF

size: NA
D: NA
V: TRBV4-2
J: TRBJ1-1
DNA: TGTGCCAGCAGTTCCCACCGGGAGCAGAACACTGAAGCTTTCTTT
CDR3: CASSSHREQNTEAFF